Sequencing of this T cell receptor beta chain was carried out in a study of blood T cell repertoires in COVID-19. As for the study in general: The United States, Italy and Spain provided the acute and convalescent COVID-19 samples.

The CDR3 length is 15 residues. With 6 bases removed from V and 0 bases from J, the gap between germline ends came to 12 bases. CDR1 and CDR2 from the germline V gene are MNHEY and SVGAGI. Per the authors' pipeline: Counts of nucleated cells, estimated from reference gene primer amplification, were obtained. Sequencing used immunoSEQ multiplex PCR; TCRdb keeps in-frame clones, though not all of them. V, J and clone size derive from that table, while D and trimming were established from the DNA sequence. This sample yields fewer than 200,000 clones, of which 85% are seen a single time; approximately 8.2% belongs to the top ten.

V gene TRBV6-5 combines with J gene TRBJ2-1; D may be TRBD1 (5 bases). The sequenced material came from peripheral blood. The clonotype originates from a woman older than 75 with COVID-19, enrolled during active disease. The CDR3 protein is CASRRTSSSYNEQFF. DNA of the CDR3: TGTGCCAGCAGACGGACATCGAGCTCCTACAATGAGCAGTTCTTC.